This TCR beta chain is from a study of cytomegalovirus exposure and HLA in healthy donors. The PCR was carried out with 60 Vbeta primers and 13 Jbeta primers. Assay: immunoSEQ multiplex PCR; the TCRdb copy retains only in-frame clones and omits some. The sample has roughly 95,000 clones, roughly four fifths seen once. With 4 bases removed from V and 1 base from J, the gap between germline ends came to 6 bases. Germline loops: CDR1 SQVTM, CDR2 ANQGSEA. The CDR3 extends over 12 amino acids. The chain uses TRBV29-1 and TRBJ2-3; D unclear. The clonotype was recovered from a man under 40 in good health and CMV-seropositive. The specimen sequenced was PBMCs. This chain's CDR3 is CSVGSGTDTQYF. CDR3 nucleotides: TGCAGCGTTGGTAGTGGCACAGATACGCAGTATTTT.